The rows below give T cell receptor beta chains drawn from one sample of a study of CD8+CD57+ T cells in acquired aplastic anemia. A single record per CDR3 protein comes from TCRdb applying MiXCR to the reads. The table has 150,000 or so distinct CDR3 sequences, roughly half seen once; the top ten hold less than 15%. Sequencing was performed on sorted CD4+, CD8+, or CD8+CD57+ T cells (not recorded which) from PBMCs. The receptors stem from a human donor with aplastic anemia. Each CDR3 is given with its conserved first and last residue. A D gene is named only where the DNA matches it firmly. The listing skips clone size in some rows; elsewhere it reads once, few, many or a size class.

.	TRBV7-8	13	TRBJ1-5	.	CASSRDLSQPQHF	TGTGCCAGCAGCCGGGACTTAAGTCAGCCCCAGCATTTT
.	TRBV20-1	9	TRBJ2-7	few	CRRVYEQYF	TGCAGGAGGGTCTACGAGCAGTACTTC
TRBD2	TRBV19	18	TRBJ2-2	.	CASIGTSRGRASTGELFF	TGTGCCAGTATTGGGACTAGCAGGGGCAGGGCGAGCACCGGGGAGCTGTTTTTT
.	TRBV28	12	TRBJ2-5	once	CASSIQFETQYF	TGTGCCAGCAGTATACAGTTCGAGACCCAGTACTTC
TRBD1	TRBV12-3/TRBV12-4	14	TRBJ1-5	many	CASSGQGVSQPQHF	TGTGCCAGCAGCGGACAGGGGGTATCTCAGCCCCAGCATTTT
TRBD1	TRBV2	17	TRBJ1-4	.	CASSEARGQGLNEKLFF	TGTGCCAGCAGTGAAGCGCGGGGACAGGGGTTGAATGAAAAACTGTTTTTT
.	TRBV7-8	13	TRBJ1-6	.	CASSQAGYSPLHF	TGTGCCAGCAGCCAAGCGGGTTATTCACCCCTCCACTTT
.	TRBV2	18	TRBJ1-6	many	CASSEDQGGSSYNSPLHF	TGTGCCAGCAGTGAAGATCAGGGCGGGAGCTCCTATAATTCACCCCTCCACTTT
.	TRBV10-2	14	TRBJ1-1	.	CASSQNTGNTEAFF	TGTGCCAGCAGCCAGAACACAGGGAACACTGAAGCTTTCTTT
.	TRBV6-2/TRBV6-3	13	TRBJ1-2	many	CATSDPGDYGYTF	TGTGCCACTAGCGACCCGGGGGACTATGGCTACACCTTC
.	TRBV7-2	14	TRBJ2-5	.	CASSRDWLRETQYF	TGTGCCAGCAGCCGGGACTGGCTCAGGGAGACCCAGTACTTC
.	TRBV24-1	13	TRBJ1-1	few	CATSDAAAAEAFF	TGTGCCACCAGTGATGCGGCAGCGGCTGAAGCTTTCTTT
.	TRBV6-4	15	TRBJ1-4	.	CASSRQDRTNEKLFF	TGTGCCAGCAGTCGACAGGACAGAACTAATGAAAAACTGTTTTTT
.	TRBV2	10	TRBJ2-7	many	CASRGLEQYF	TGTGCCAGCAGGGGCCTGGAGCAGTACTTC
TRBD1	TRBV4-1	15	TRBJ2-2	few	CASSPGGANTGELFF	TGCGCCAGCAGCCCAGGGGGAGCGAACACCGGGGAGCTGTTTTTT
TRBD2	TRBV5-1	16	TRBJ2-1	.	CASSLVASGSYNEQFF	TGCGCCAGCAGCTTGGTCGCTAGCGGGAGCTACAATGAGCAGTTCTTC
TRBD1	TRBV25-1	14	TRBJ2-1	.	CASSPQGAYNEQFF	TGTGCCAGCAGTCCACAGGGGGCCTACAATGAGCAGTTCTTC